A selection of T cell receptor beta chains follows, all from one sample in a study of cytomegalovirus exposure and HLA in healthy donors. Data came from immunoSEQ multiplex PCR; TCRdb stores just in-frame clones and leaves some out. This sample has about 200,000 clones, with about 78% found just once. The sequenced sample consisted of PBMCs. The receptor source for this set is a woman in her thirties in good health and CMV-seronegative. CDR3s include the opening cysteine and the closing phenylalanine or tryptophan. Each record gives: clone size, V gene, J gene, D gene, CDR3 protein, CDR3 DNA. The D gene is left open where the match is weak. For some rows the clone size is stated as once, few or many, or as a class when expanded; others skip it.

abundance: .; v_gene: TRBV19; j_gene: TRBJ1-5; d_gene: TRBD1; CDR3aa: CASSADRAKNQPQHF; CDR3nt: TGTGCCAGTAGTGCGGACAGGGCCAAAAATCAGCCCCAGCATTTT
abundance: once; v_gene: TRBV28; j_gene: TRBJ2-7; d_gene: .; CDR3aa: CASSPRFRRAYEQYF; CDR3nt: TGTGCCAGCAGTCCAAGGTTCCGACGGGCCTACGAGCAGTACTTC
abundance: .; v_gene: TRBV2; j_gene: TRBJ1-1; d_gene: TRBD1; CDR3aa: CASSEQGVRNTEAFF; CDR3nt: TGTGCCAGCAGTGAACAGGGGGTTAGGAACACTGAAGCTTTCTTT
abundance: .; v_gene: TRBV18; j_gene: TRBJ1-1; d_gene: TRBD1; CDR3aa: CASSDRGNTEAFF; CDR3nt: TGTGCCAGCTCGGACAGGGGGAACACTGAAGCTTTCTTT
abundance: few; v_gene: TRBV11-2; j_gene: TRBJ1-1; d_gene: .; CDR3aa: CASSLDPNTEAFF; CDR3nt: TGTGCCAGCAGCTTAGATCCAAACACTGAAGCTTTCTTT
abundance: .; v_gene: TRBV19; j_gene: TRBJ2-1; d_gene: TRBD2; CDR3aa: CASRRLAAHEQFF; CDR3nt: TGTGCCAGTAGAAGACTAGCAGCCCATGAGCAGTTCTTC
abundance: .; v_gene: TRBV29-1; j_gene: TRBJ2-3; d_gene: TRBD2; CDR3aa: CSVGAWTSGGTDTQYF; CDR3nt: TGCAGCGTGGGGGCCTGGACTAGCGGGGGGACAGATACGCAGTATTTT
abundance: .; v_gene: TRBV30; j_gene: TRBJ1-1; d_gene: .; CDR3aa: CAWSVLSQAFF; CDR3nt: TGTGCCTGGAGTGTACTTAGCCAAGCTTTCTTT
abundance: .; v_gene: TRBV4-2; j_gene: TRBJ2-3; d_gene: TRBD2; CDR3aa: CASSHGSGSPTDTQYF; CDR3nt: TGTGCCAGCAGCCACGGAAGCGGGAGCCCCACAGATACGCAGTATTTT
abundance: .; v_gene: TRBV7-2; j_gene: TRBJ1-4; d_gene: .; CDR3aa: CASSYTSGVEKLFF; CDR3nt: TGTGCCAGCAGCTACACATCCGGGGTTGAAAAACTGTTTTTT
abundance: .; v_gene: TRBV28; j_gene: TRBJ1-1; d_gene: TRBD1; CDR3aa: CASSSPTTGVTEAFF; CDR3nt: TGTGCCAGCAGTTCACCCACCACAGGGGTCACTGAAGCTTTCTTT
abundance: .; v_gene: TRBV2; j_gene: TRBJ2-7; d_gene: TRBD2; CDR3aa: CASSKKGTRVVEQYF; CDR3nt: TGTGCCAGCAGTAAAAAGGGGACTAGGGTCGTCGAGCAGTACTTC
abundance: .; v_gene: TRBV7-8; j_gene: TRBJ1-3; d_gene: .; CDR3aa: CASSSWTASGNTIYF; CDR3nt: TGTGCCAGCAGCTCATGGACAGCCTCTGGAAACACCATATATTTT
abundance: .; v_gene: TRBV7-9; j_gene: TRBJ2-3; d_gene: .; CDR3aa: CASSTGTDTQYF; CDR3nt: TGTGCCAGCAGCACGGGGACAGATACGCAGTATTTT
abundance: few; v_gene: TRBV6-4; j_gene: TRBJ1-2; d_gene: TRBD1; CDR3aa: CASSGTGYGYTF; CDR3nt: TGTGCCAGCAGTGGGACAGGCTATGGCTACACCTTC
abundance: once; v_gene: TRBV6-5; j_gene: TRBJ1-2; d_gene: .; CDR3aa: CASSRPGNRLQGYPF; CDR3nt: TGTGCCAGCAGTAGGCCCGGGAATCGGCTTCAAGGCTACCCCTTC
abundance: .; v_gene: TRBV19; j_gene: TRBJ1-1; d_gene: .; CDR3aa: CASSIGLGLNTEAFF; CDR3nt: TGTGCCAGTAGTATAGGGCTAGGTTTGAACACTGAAGCTTTCTTT
abundance: .; v_gene: TRBV10-3; j_gene: TRBJ2-3; d_gene: .; CDR3aa: CATGKALSTDTQYF; CDR3nt: TGTGCCACCGGAAAAGCGCTTAGCACAGATACGCAGTATTTT
abundance: .; v_gene: TRBV9; j_gene: TRBJ2-7; d_gene: TRBD1; CDR3aa: CASSVRPTGTGEGEQYF; CDR3nt: TGTGCCAGCAGCGTACGACCTACCGGGACAGGGGAGGGCGAGCAGTACTTC
abundance: .; v_gene: TRBV19; j_gene: TRBJ2-3; d_gene: TRBD2; CDR3aa: CATMNLAGGTDTQYF; CDR3nt: TGTGCCACCATGAATCTGGCGGGGGGCACAGATACGCAGTATTTT
abundance: .; v_gene: TRBV30; j_gene: TRBJ1-5; d_gene: TRBD1; CDR3aa: CAWSGGGPTGAQHF; CDR3nt: TGTGCCTGGAGTGGAGGGGGCCCTACAGGGGCCCAGCATTTT
abundance: .; v_gene: TRBV5-1; j_gene: TRBJ2-2; d_gene: TRBD2; CDR3aa: CASSLRGRVPGELFF; CDR3nt: TGCGCCAGCAGCCTACGGGGGAGGGTCCCCGGGGAGCTGTTTTTT
abundance: .; v_gene: TRBV7-2; j_gene: TRBJ2-3; d_gene: .; CDR3aa: CASSSQNTDTQYF; CDR3nt: TGTGCCAGCAGCTCGCAGAACACAGATACGCAGTATTTT
abundance: .; v_gene: TRBV2; j_gene: TRBJ1-2; d_gene: .; CDR3aa: CASTDPGEAQGYGYTF; CDR3nt: TGTGCCAGCACAGACCCCGGGGAGGCACAAGGCTATGGCTACACCTTC
abundance: .; v_gene: TRBV9; j_gene: TRBJ1-5; d_gene: .; CDR3aa: CASLDSYSNQPQHF; CDR3nt: TGTGCCAGCCTGGACAGTTACAGCAATCAGCCCCAGCATTTT
abundance: .; v_gene: TRBV7-2; j_gene: TRBJ2-5; d_gene: .; CDR3aa: CASSLYSGQETQYF; CDR3nt: TGTGCCAGCAGCTTATATAGCGGCCAAGAGACCCAGTACTTC
abundance: few; v_gene: TRBV9; j_gene: TRBJ2-5; d_gene: .; CDR3aa: CASSPPGSLQETQYF; CDR3nt: TGTGCCAGCAGCCCTCCGGGGTCCCTCCAAGAGACCCAGTACTTC
abundance: .; v_gene: TRBV10-1; j_gene: TRBJ2-7; d_gene: TRBD1; CDR3aa: CASSDPGQGPYEQYF; CDR3nt: TGCGCCAGCAGTGACCCGGGACAGGGCCCCTACGAGCAGTACTTC
abundance: .; v_gene: TRBV5-5; j_gene: TRBJ1-1; d_gene: TRBD1; CDR3aa: CASSLEWTGGTEAFF; CDR3nt: TGTGCCAGCAGCTTGGAATGGACAGGGGGCACTGAAGCTTTCTTT
abundance: few; v_gene: TRBV19; j_gene: TRBJ2-7; d_gene: .; CDR3aa: CASSNRAEQYF; CDR3nt: TGTGCCAGTAGTAACAGGGCCGAGCAGTACTTC
abundance: .; v_gene: TRBV7-2; j_gene: TRBJ2-7; d_gene: .; CDR3aa: CASSLTGYEQYF; CDR3nt: TGTGCCAGCAGCTTAACAGGCTACGAGCAGTACTTC
abundance: .; v_gene: TRBV11-2; j_gene: TRBJ1-2; d_gene: TRBD1; CDR3aa: CASSLGAGGDYGYTF; CDR3nt: TGTGCCAGCAGCTTAGGGGCAGGGGGCGACTATGGCTACACCTTC
abundance: .; v_gene: TRBV19; j_gene: TRBJ1-6; d_gene: TRBD1; CDR3aa: CASRTGKDSPLHF; CDR3nt: TGTGCCAGTAGGACAGGGAAGGATTCACCCCTCCACTTT
abundance: .; v_gene: TRBV19; j_gene: TRBJ2-3; d_gene: TRBD2; CDR3aa: CASSITLAGADTQYF; CDR3nt: TGTGCCAGTAGTATAACATTGGCGGGGGCAGATACGCAGTATTTT
abundance: once; v_gene: TRBV5-1; j_gene: TRBJ2-1; d_gene: TRBD2; CDR3aa: CASSLAASGGFNEQFF; CDR3nt: TGCGCCAGCAGCTTGGCCGCTAGCGGGGGTTTCAATGAGCAGTTCTTC
abundance: .; v_gene: TRBV4-1; j_gene: TRBJ1-4; d_gene: .; CDR3aa: CASSQGSTGEKLFF; CDR3nt: TGCGCCAGCAGCCAGGGGTCGACGGGGGAAAAACTGTTTTTT
abundance: few; v_gene: TRBV4-1; j_gene: TRBJ2-3; d_gene: TRBD2; CDR3aa: CASSRNLAATDTQYF; CDR3nt: TGCGCCAGCAGTCGCAATCTAGCGGCCACAGATACGCAGTATTTT
abundance: .; v_gene: TRBV15; j_gene: TRBJ1-3; d_gene: .; CDR3aa: CATSSPHGRGDTIYF; CDR3nt: TGTGCCACCAGCAGCCCCCATGGTCGGGGGGACACCATATATTTT
abundance: .; v_gene: TRBV7-9; j_gene: TRBJ1-2; d_gene: .; CDR3aa: CASSLGLNYGYTF; CDR3nt: TGTGCCAGCAGCTTGGGGCTTAACTATGGCTACACCTTC
abundance: .; v_gene: TRBV19; j_gene: TRBJ2-7; d_gene: .; CDR3aa: CASSTDRGSYEQYF; CDR3nt: TGCGCCAGTTCCACGGACCGGGGCTCCTACGAGCAGTACTTC
abundance: .; v_gene: TRBV6-5; j_gene: TRBJ2-5; d_gene: .; CDR3aa: CATAQEDRWWETQYF; CDR3nt: TGTGCCACTGCGCAAGAAGACAGGTGGTGGGAGACCCAGTACTTC
abundance: .; v_gene: TRBV5-4; j_gene: TRBJ2-7; d_gene: .; CDR3aa: CASSLGAGAIYEQYF; CDR3nt: TGTGCCAGCAGCCTGGGGGCAGGGGCTATATACGAGCAGTACTTC
abundance: .; v_gene: TRBV29-1; j_gene: TRBJ2-3; d_gene: TRBD2; CDR3aa: CSVDGVRLAGRTDTQYF; CDR3nt: TGCAGCGTTGATGGGGTCAGGCTAGCGGGACGCACAGATACGCAGTATTTT
abundance: .; v_gene: TRBV5-1; j_gene: TRBJ2-3; d_gene: TRBD2; CDR3aa: CASSLLGSGSGLGADTQYF; CDR3nt: TGCGCCAGCAGCTTGCTTGGTAGCGGGAGTGGTTTGGGAGCAGATACGCAGTATTTT
abundance: .; v_gene: TRBV19; j_gene: TRBJ2-3; d_gene: .; CDR3aa: CASSIGQGLTDTQYF; CDR3nt: TGTGCCAGTAGTATAGGGCAGGGACTCACAGATACGCAGTATTTT
abundance: .; v_gene: TRBV6-6; j_gene: TRBJ1-4; d_gene: .; CDR3aa: CASSYMGRVQFF; CDR3nt: TGTGCCAGCAGTTACATGGGGCGCGTACAGTTTTTT
abundance: .; v_gene: TRBV4-2; j_gene: TRBJ1-2; d_gene: .; CDR3aa: CASSFPGGDGYTF; CDR3nt: TGTGCCAGCAGCTTCCCGGGGGGGGATGGCTACACCTTC